Listed below are T cell receptor beta chains from one sample, sequenced in a study of blood T cell repertoires in COVID-19. The assay was immunoSEQ multiplex PCR, and TCRdb's table has in-frame clones only and misses some. The data hold some 240,000 clones, with 75% to 85% observed a single time. What was sequenced was peripheral blood. Receptors were obtained from a woman aged 40 to 50 who had recovered from COVID-19. CDR3s include the opening cysteine and the closing phenylalanine or tryptophan. Each record gives: D gene, V gene, J gene, clone size, CDR3 DNA, CDR3 protein. A D gene is named only where the DNA matches it firmly. Expanded clones are given a class, and other clones once, few, many or no size at all.

>.|TRBV6-5|TRBJ1-4|.
TGTGCCAGCGGGGGGAAAAAACTGTTTTTT
CASGGKKLFF
>.|TRBV11-2|TRBJ2-2|.
TGTGCCAGCAGCGCGCGGGACGGCACCGGGGAGCTGTTTTTT
CASSARDGTGELFF
>.|TRBV5-1|TRBJ2-2|.
TGCGCCAGCAGCCCGGGACACACCTACACCGGGGAGCTGTTTTTT
CASSPGHTYTGELFF
>TRBD1|TRBV2|TRBJ1-1|.
TGTGCCAGCAGTGAACAGGGGGCGGCGGAGACTGAAGCTTTCTTT
CASSEQGAAETEAFF
>.|TRBV3-1/TRBV3-2|TRBJ1-2|.
TGTGCCAGCAGCCAAGCTAGGGGTGAAATATATGGCTACACCTTC
CASSQARGEIYGYTF
>.|TRBV7-2|TRBJ2-3|once
TGTGCCAGCAGCATCGGGATTTACACAGATACGCAGTATTTT
CASSIGIYTDTQYF
>.|TRBV19|TRBJ1-2|.
TGTGCCAGTAGTCGTCAGGGTGTCGTCTATGGCTACACCTTC
CASSRQGVVYGYTF
>.|TRBV5-1|TRBJ2-5|.
TGCGCCAGCAGCTTGCAACAGGGAAGCGAGACCCAGTACTTC
CASSLQQGSETQYF
>TRBD2|TRBV6-2/TRBV6-3|TRBJ2-7|.
TGTGCCAGCACCCCGGGGGGATCCTACGAGCAGTACTTC
CASTPGGSYEQYF
>.|TRBV19|TRBJ1-2|.
TGTGCCAGTAGTACACACGGGGAGGGGGATCCCGGTGGCTACACCTTC
CASSTHGEGDPGGYTF
>.|TRBV20-1|TRBJ2-1|.
TGCAGTGCTAGTGACCCCAGGACCTACAATGAGCAGTTCTTC
CSASDPRTYNEQFF
>TRBD2|TRBV15|TRBJ2-1|.
TGTGCCACCAGCACCAGCGGGGGGGCCCAGGAGCAGTTCTTC
CATSTSGGAQEQFF
>.|TRBV6-2/TRBV6-3|TRBJ1-2|.
TGTGCCAGCAGCCGTGACAGAGTCACGGATAACTATGGCTACACCTTC
CASSRDRVTDNYGYTF
>.|TRBV10-2|TRBJ2-1|.
TGCGCCAGCAGTGAGTCCCGGGACCCCAGGGGGCAGTTCTTC
CASSESRDPRGQFF
>TRBD2|TRBV9|TRBJ2-2|once
TGTGCCAGCAGCGATGGAGCGGGGGCGAACACCGGGGAGCTGTTTTTT
CASSDGAGANTGELFF
>TRBD1|TRBV30|TRBJ1-5|.
TGTGCCTGGAGCTTAGCAGGGGGCCAGCCCCAGCATTTT
CAWSLAGGQPQHF
>TRBD1|TRBV30|TRBJ2-2|.
TGTGCCTGGAGTGTGTACGGGACAGGGTATCCCGGGGAGCTGTTTTTT
CAWSVYGTGYPGELFF
>.|TRBV9|TRBJ1-1|.
TGTGCCAGCAGCGGCCGACAGAATGAAGCTTTCTTT
CASSGRQNEAFF
>.|TRBV19|TRBJ2-1|once
TGTGCCAGTAGTTTACAGGGAGAGACCTACAATGAGCAGTTCTTC
CASSLQGETYNEQFF
>.|TRBV2|TRBJ1-5|.
TGTGCCAGCAGTGAAGGACAGAATCAGCCCCAGCATTTT
CASSEGQNQPQHF
>TRBD2|TRBV30|TRBJ2-7|.
TGTGCCTGGATAGGGACTAGCGGGGACTCCTACGAGCAGTACTTC
CAWIGTSGDSYEQYF
>TRBD1|TRBV7-2|TRBJ1-6|.
TGTGCCAGCAGCTTAGGGGACAGGGGAAATGGAAATTCACCCCTCCACTTT
CASSLGDRGNGNSPLHF
>.|TRBV5-1|TRBJ2-5|.
TGCGCCAGCAGCGGTGTTACTGCACAAGAGACCCAGTACTTC
CASSGVTAQETQYF
>TRBD2|TRBV24-1|TRBJ2-2|.
TGTGCCACCAGTAAAGCGGGGGGAGGCACCGGGGAGCTGTTTTTT
CATSKAGGGTGELFF
>.|TRBV27|TRBJ2-3|.
TGTGCCAGCAGTTATCGCCTACAGGGCCGCAGCATCACAGATACGCAGTATTTT
CASSYRLQGRSITDTQYF
>.|TRBV10-2|TRBJ1-3|few
TGCGCCAGCAGTGAGCCCCCCGCTGGAAACACCATATATTTT
CASSEPPAGNTIYF
>.|TRBV6-5|TRBJ1-5|few
TGTGCCAGCAGTTACACGACAGGCTCCGATCAGCCCCAGCATTTT
CASSYTTGSDQPQHF
>TRBD2|TRBV10-2|TRBJ2-5|.
TGCGCCAGCACGCTAGCGGGGGTAGAGACCCAGTACTTC
CASTLAGVETQYF
>.|TRBV5-1|TRBJ2-2|.
TGCGCCAGCAGCTTGTCCGGAGACACCGGGGAGCTGTTTTTT
CASSLSGDTGELFF
>.|TRBV6-5|TRBJ1-6|.
TGTGCCTCGTGGGGCGACTATAATTCACCCCTCCACTTT
CASWGDYNSPLHF
>.|TRBV3-1/TRBV3-2|TRBJ2-5|.
TGTGCCAGCAGCCAAGAAGGAGCTGGGGAGACCCAGTACTTC
CASSQEGAGETQYF
>.|TRBV5-1|TRBJ1-1|.
TGCGCCAGCAGCTTGCAGGGGCTGGGGATGAACACTGAAGCTTTCTTT
CASSLQGLGMNTEAFF
>.|TRBV19|TRBJ2-7|.
TGTGCCAGTAACTTTGCAGGATCCTACGAGCAGTACTTC
CASNFAGSYEQYF
>.|TRBV9|TRBJ1-3|.
TGTGCCAGCAGCGCCGAGGGGGTTTCTGGAAACACCATATATTTT
CASSAEGVSGNTIYF
>TRBD1|TRBV5-5|TRBJ1-1|.
TGTGCCAGCAGCCTGGACAGGGATGGGACCATGAACACTGAAGCTTTCTTT
CASSLDRDGTMNTEAFF
>TRBD2|TRBV4-3|TRBJ2-1|.
TGCGCCAGCAGCCACATTAGCGGGGGTTTCAATGAGCAGTTCTTC
CASSHISGGFNEQFF
>TRBD2|TRBV6-1|TRBJ2-3|.
TGTGCCAGCAGTGAATGGCGGGGGGGCACAGATACGCAGTATTTT
CASSEWRGGTDTQYF
>.|TRBV12-3/TRBV12-4|TRBJ2-2|.
TGTGCCAGCGGAGACAGCAACACCGGGGAGCTGTTTTTT
CASGDSNTGELFF
>.|TRBV24-1|TRBJ1-5|.
TGTGCCACCAGTAATGGGGGGGGGCAGCCCCAGCATTTT
CATSNGGGQPQHF
>.|TRBV11-2|TRBJ2-3|.
TGTGCCAGCAGCCCCCAAGGCGCGGGGGCTCTCACAGATACGCAGTATTTT
CASSPQGAGALTDTQYF
>TRBD1|TRBV27|TRBJ2-7|.
TGTGCCAGCAGTTTTCAGGGGGCAGGGGGGAACCTCGTCTACGAGCAGTACTTC
CASSFQGAGGNLVYEQYF
>TRBD1|TRBV7-2|TRBJ2-1|.
TGTGCCAGCAGCTTGAATCCCGGACAGGGCGATGAGCAGTTCTTC
CASSLNPGQGDEQFF
>.|TRBV7-9|TRBJ2-3|.
TGTGCCAGCAGCTATGGACAGTATACAGATACGCAGTATTTT
CASSYGQYTDTQYF
>.|TRBV7-9|TRBJ2-3|.
TGTGCCAGCAGCTTGGCGGGACGCACCACAGATACGCAGTATTTT
CASSLAGRTTDTQYF
>TRBD1|TRBV7-2|TRBJ1-1|.
TGTGCCAGCAGCCTCCGGGACAGGGGCACTGAAGCTTTCTTT
CASSLRDRGTEAFF
>TRBD1|TRBV3-1/TRBV3-2|TRBJ1-1|.
TGTGCCAGCAGCCTGACAGGGGGCCAGACTGAAGCTTTCTTT
CASSLTGGQTEAFF
>.|TRBV7-8|TRBJ2-3|.
TGTGCCAGCAGCTTAGGTTTCGGGGCAGATACGCAGTATTTT
CASSLGFGADTQYF
>TRBD1|TRBV7-9|TRBJ1-1|.
TGTGCCAGCAGCTTAGGGCAGGGGACAGGAAAGACTGAAGCTTTCTTT
CASSLGQGTGKTEAFF